Sequencing of this TCR beta chain was carried out in a study of circulating and synovial CD4+ cells in juvenile arthritis. Germline V gene sequence: CDR1 SGHTA, CDR2 FQGNSA. This CDR3 has 16 amino acids. V shed 4 bases and J shed 4 bases, with 19 bases lying between them. Comment on this clone: The antigen remains unidentified.

Patients with active juvenile idiopathic arthritis donated these samples. The method was immunoSEQ multiplex PCR; TCRdb's version includes in-frame clones alone and lacks a portion of them. The data contain tens of thousands of clones, roughly 95% of them singletons. Study findings and constraints: T cell genome counts differed by at least an order of magnitude between CPL and CD4 samples. Shared-clonotype fractions with synovium likely underestimate full repertoire overlap. These repertoires were less diverse than bulk blood CD4 repertoires.

The material sequenced was CD4+ T cells from blood. The clonotype comes from a human donor with juvenile idiopathic arthritis. This chain connects TRBV7-2 to TRBJ1-2; maybe TRBD1 (5 bases). In nucleotides, the CDR3 is TGTGCCAGCAGCTCTTACGGAGGGGCATCAGGCTATGGCTACACCTTC. Protein sequence: CASSSYGGASGYGYTF.